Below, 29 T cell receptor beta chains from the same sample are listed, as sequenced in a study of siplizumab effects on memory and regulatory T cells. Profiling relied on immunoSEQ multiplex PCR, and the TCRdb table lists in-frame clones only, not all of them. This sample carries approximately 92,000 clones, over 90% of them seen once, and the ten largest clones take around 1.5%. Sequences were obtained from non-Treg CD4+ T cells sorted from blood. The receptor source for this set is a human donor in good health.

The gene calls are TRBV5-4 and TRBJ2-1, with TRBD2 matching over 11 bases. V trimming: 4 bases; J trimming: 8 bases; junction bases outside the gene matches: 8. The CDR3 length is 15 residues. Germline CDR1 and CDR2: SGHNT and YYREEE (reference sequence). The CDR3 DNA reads TGTGCCAGCAGCCTTAGCGGGAGGGCCGTCCATGAGCAGTTCTTC. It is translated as CASSLSGRAVHEQFF.

The CDR3 loop is CASSRPGRLAAYNEQFF. CDR3 in DNA: TGTGCCAGCAGCCGCCCCGGTCGGCTAGCGGCCTACAATGAGCAGTTCTTC. The chain has TRBV7-9 and TRBJ2-1; TRBD2 agrees at 7 bases. The CDR3 is 17 residues long. Germline CDR1 reads SEHNR; CDR2 reads FQNEAQ (reference sequence). The V and J ends lost 5 bases and 2 bases, in that order; junction bases with no gene match: 12.

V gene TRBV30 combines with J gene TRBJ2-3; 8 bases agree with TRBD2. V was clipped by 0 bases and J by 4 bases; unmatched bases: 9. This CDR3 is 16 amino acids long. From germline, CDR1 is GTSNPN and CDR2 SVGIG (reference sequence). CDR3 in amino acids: CAWSVTWSGGSDTQYF. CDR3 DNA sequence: TGTGCCTGGAGTGTAACCTGGTCGGGAGGGTCAGATACGCAGTATTTT.

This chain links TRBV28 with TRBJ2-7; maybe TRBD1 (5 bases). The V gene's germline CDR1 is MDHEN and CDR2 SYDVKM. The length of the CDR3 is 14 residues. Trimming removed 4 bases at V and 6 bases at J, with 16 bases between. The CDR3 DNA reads TGTGCCAGCAGTTCACCAGGACAAATAATCGAGCAGTACTTC. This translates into CASSSPGQIIEQYF.

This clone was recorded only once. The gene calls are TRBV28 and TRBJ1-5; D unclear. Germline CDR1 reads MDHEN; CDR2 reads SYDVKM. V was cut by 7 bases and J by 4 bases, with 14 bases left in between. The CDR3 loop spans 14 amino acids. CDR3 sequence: CASKPETRNQPQHF. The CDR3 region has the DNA TGTGCCAGCAAGCCAGAGACACGAAATCAGCCCCAGCATTTT.

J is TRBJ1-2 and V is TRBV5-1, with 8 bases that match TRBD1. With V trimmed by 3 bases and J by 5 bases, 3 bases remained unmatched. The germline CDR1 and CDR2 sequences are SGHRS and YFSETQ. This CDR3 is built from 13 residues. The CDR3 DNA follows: TGCGCCAGCAGCTCCGACAGGGGATATGGCTACACCTTC. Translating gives CASSSDRGYGYTF.

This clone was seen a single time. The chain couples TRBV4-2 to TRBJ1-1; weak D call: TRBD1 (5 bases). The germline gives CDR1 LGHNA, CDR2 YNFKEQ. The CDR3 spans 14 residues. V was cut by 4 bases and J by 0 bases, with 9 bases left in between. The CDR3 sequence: CASSLQGMNTEAFF. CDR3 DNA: TGTGCCAGCAGCCTTCAGGGCATGAACACTGAAGCTTTCTTT.

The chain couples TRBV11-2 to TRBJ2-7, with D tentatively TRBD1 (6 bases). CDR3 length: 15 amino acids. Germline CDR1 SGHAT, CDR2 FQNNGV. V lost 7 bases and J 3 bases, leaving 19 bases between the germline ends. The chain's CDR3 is CASKDRDIYFYEQYF. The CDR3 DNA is TGTGCCAGCAAAGACCGGGACATTTACTTCTACGAGCAGTACTTC. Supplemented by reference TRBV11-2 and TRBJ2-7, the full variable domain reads EAGVAQSPRYKIIEKRQSVAFWCNPISGHATLYWYQQILGQGPKLLIQFQNNGVVDDSQLPKDRFSAERLKGVDSTLKIQPAKLEDSAVYLCASKDRDIYFYEQYFGPGTRLTVT.

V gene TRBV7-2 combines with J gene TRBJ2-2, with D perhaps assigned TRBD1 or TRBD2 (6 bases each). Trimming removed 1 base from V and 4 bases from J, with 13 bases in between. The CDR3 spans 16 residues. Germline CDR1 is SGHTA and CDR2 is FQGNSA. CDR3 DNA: TGTGCCAGCAGCTTAGGGTCGGGGGCGCGCACCGGGGAGCTGTTTTTT. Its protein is CASSLGSGARTGELFF.

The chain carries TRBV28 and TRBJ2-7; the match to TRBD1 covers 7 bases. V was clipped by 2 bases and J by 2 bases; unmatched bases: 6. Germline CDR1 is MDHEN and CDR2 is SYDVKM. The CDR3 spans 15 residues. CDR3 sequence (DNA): TGTGCCAGCAGTTTAATACCGGGACAGACCTACGAGCAGTACTTC. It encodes CASSLIPGQTYEQYF.

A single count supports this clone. Written as DNA, the CDR3 is TGTGCCAGCTCACCAGGGGATGGTAGGACTGAAGCTTTCTTT. This gives the protein CASSPGDGRTEAFF. The rearrangement links TRBV18 to TRBJ1-1; D is undetermined. V lost 2 bases and J 5 bases, leaving 12 bases between the germline ends. This CDR3 is 14 amino acids long. The germline gives CDR1 KGHSH, CDR2 LQKENI.

The CDR3 reads CASSPPVAGGESEQFF. In nucleotides, the CDR3 is TGTGCCAGCTCACCACCGGTAGCGGGAGGGGAGAGTGAGCAGTTCTTC. The rearrangement joins TRBV18 to TRBJ2-1; TRBD2 matches 11 bases. This CDR3 spans 16 amino acids. V dropped 0 bases and J dropped 9; count of bases not matched to a gene: 7. The germline CDR1 and CDR2 sequences are KGHSH and LQKENI.

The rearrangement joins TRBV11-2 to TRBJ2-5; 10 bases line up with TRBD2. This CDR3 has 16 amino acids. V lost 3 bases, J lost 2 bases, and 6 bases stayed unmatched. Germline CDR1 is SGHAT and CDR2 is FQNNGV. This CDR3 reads CASSLLLAGPQETQYF. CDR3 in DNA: TGTGCCAGCAGCTTGTTACTAGCGGGACCTCAAGAGACCCAGTACTTC. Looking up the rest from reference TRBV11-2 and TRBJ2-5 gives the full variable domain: EAGVAQSPRYKIIEKRQSVAFWCNPISGHATLYWYQQILGQGPKLLIQFQNNGVVDDSQLPKDRFSAERLKGVDSTLKIQPAKLEDSAVYLCASSLLLAGPQETQYFGPGTRLLVL.

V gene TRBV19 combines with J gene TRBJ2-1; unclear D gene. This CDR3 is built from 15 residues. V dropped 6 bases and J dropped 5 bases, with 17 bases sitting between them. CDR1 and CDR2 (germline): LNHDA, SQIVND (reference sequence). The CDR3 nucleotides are TGTGCCAGTAGGTCCTGGCTCGGTGTGGACAATGAGCAGTTCTTC. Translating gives CASRSWLGVDNEQFF.

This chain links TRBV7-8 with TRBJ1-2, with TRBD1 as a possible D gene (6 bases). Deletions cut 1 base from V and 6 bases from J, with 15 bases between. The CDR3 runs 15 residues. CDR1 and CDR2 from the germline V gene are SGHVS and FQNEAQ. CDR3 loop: CASSLDMHRENGYTF. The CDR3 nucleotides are TGTGCCAGCAGCTTAGACATGCACAGGGAAAATGGCTACACCTTC. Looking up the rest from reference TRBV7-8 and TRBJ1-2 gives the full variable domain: GAGVSQSPRYKVAKRGQDVALRCDPISGHVSLFWYQQALGQGPEFLTYFQNEAQLDKSGLPSDRFFAERPEGSVSTLKIQRTQQEDSAVYLCASSLDMHRENGYTFGSGTRLTVV.

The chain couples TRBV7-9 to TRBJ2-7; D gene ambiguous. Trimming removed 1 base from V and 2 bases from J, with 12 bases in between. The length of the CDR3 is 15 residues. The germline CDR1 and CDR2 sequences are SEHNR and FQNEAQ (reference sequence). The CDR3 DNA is TGTGCCAGCAGCTTAGGGTCGGGTGAGACCTACGAGCAGTACTTC. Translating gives CASSLGSGETYEQYF. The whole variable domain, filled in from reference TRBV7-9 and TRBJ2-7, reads DTGVSQNPRHKITKRGQNVTFRCDPISEHNRLYWYRQTLGQGPEFLTYFQNEAQLEKSRLLSDRFSAERPKGSFSTLEIQRTEQGDSAMYLCASSLGSGETYEQYFGPGTRLTVT.

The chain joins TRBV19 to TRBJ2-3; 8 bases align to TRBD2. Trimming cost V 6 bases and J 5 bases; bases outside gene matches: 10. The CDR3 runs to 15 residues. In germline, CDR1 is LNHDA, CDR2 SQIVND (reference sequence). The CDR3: CASRQTGGQGDTQYF. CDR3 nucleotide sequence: TGTGCCAGTAGACAGACGGGAGGGCAGGGAGATACGCAGTATTTT. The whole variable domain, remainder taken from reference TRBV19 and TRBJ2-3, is DGGITQSPKYLFRKEGQNVTLSCEQNLNHDAMYWYRQDPGQGLRLIYYSQIVNDFQKGDIAEGYSVSREKKESFPLTVTSAQKNPTAFYLCASRQTGGQGDTQYFGPGTRLTVL.

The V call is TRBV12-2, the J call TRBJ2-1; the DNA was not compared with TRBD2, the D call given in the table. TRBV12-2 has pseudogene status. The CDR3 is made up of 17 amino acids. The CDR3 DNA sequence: TGTGCAAGTCCCCGAGGAGCGTCGGCTAGCGGGATGAATGAGCAGTTCTTC. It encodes CASPRGASASGMNEQFF.

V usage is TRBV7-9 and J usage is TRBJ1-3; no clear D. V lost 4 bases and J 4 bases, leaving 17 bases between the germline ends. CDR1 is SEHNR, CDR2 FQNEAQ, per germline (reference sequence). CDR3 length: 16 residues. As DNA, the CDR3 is TGTGCCAGCAGCTCGCCCTTTGTGGCGGCCGGAAACACCATATATTTT. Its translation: CASSSPFVAAGNTIYF.

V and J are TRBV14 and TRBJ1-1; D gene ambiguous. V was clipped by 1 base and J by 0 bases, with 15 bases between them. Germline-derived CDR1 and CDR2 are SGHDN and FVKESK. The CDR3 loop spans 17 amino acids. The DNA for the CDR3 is TGTGCCAGCAGCCAAGTAAGAGTAACATGGATGAACACTGAAGCTTTCTTT. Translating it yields CASSQVRVTWMNTEAFF.

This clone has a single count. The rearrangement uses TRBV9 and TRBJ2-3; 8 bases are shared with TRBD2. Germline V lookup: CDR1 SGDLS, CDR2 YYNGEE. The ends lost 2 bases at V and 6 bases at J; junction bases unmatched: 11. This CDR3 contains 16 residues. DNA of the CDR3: TGTGCCAGCAGCGTGTCCGGGACTAGTGGGTCGGATACGCAGTATTTT. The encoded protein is CASSVSGTSGSDTQYF.

This chain's CDR3 is CASSQDRRQGKDQPQHF. The CDR3 DNA sequence: TGTGCCAGCAGCCAAGACCGTAGACAGGGGAAGGATCAGCCCCAGCATTTT. The chain employs TRBV4-2 and TRBJ1-5; TRBD1 aligns across 8 bases. Unmatched junction bases numbered 9, after V lost 0 bases and J lost 5 bases. Germline V gene sequence: CDR1 LGHNA, CDR2 YNFKEQ. This CDR3 has 17 residues.

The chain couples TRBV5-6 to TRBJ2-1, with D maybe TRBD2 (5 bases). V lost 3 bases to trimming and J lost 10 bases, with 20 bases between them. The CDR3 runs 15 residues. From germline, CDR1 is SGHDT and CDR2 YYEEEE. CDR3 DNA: TGTGCCAGCAGCTCCGGGAATCCATTCATTGGGGAGCAGTTCTTC. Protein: CASSSGNPFIGEQFF.

In DNA form, the CDR3 reads TGTGCCAGCAGCTTGGTGGGCCTAGCGGGCGCCGGACGCGAGCAGTTCTTC. Translated: CASSLVGLAGAGREQFF. The chain employs TRBV5-6 and TRBJ2-1, with 8 bases lining up with TRBD2. The CDR3 totals 17 residues. Unmatched junction bases numbered 15, after V lost 0 bases and J lost 10 bases. CDR1 SGHDT and CDR2 YYEEEE come from the germline V gene.

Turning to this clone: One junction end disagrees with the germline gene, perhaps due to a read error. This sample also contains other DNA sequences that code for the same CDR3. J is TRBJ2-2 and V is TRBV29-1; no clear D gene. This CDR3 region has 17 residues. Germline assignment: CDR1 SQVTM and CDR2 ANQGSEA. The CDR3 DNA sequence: TGCAGCGTTGAAATTGGTTACGGCGGAGTGAACACTGGGGAGCTGTTTTTT. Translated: CSVEIGYGGVNTGELFF.

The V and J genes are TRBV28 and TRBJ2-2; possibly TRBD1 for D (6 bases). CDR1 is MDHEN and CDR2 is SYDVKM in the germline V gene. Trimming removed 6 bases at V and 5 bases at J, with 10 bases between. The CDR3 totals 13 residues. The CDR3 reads CASRDSGTGELFF. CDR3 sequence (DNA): TGTGCCAGCAGGGACAGTGGAACCGGGGAGCTGTTTTTT. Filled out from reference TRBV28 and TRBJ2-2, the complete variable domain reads DVKVTQSSRYLVKRTGEKVFLECVQDMDHENMFWYRQDPGLGLRLIYFSYDVKMKEKGDIPEGYSVSREKKERFSLILESASTNQTSMYLCASRDSGTGELFFGEGSRLTVL.

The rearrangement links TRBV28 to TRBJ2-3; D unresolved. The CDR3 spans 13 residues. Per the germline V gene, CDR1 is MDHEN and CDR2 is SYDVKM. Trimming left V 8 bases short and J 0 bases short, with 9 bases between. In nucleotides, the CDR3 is TGTGCCAGCCGACTTGGTAGCACAGATACGCAGTATTTT. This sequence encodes CASRLGSTDTQYF.

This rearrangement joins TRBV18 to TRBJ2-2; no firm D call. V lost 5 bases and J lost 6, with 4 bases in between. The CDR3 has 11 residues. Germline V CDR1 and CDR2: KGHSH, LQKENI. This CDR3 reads CASSGPGELFF. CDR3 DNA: TGTGCCAGCTCAGGACCCGGGGAGCTGTTTTTT.

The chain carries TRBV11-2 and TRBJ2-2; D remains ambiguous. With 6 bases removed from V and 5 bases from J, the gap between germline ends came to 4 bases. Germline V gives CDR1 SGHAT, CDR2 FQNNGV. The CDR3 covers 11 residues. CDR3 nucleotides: TGTGCCAGCAGTGATACCGGGGAGCTGTTTTTT. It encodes CASSDTGELFF.